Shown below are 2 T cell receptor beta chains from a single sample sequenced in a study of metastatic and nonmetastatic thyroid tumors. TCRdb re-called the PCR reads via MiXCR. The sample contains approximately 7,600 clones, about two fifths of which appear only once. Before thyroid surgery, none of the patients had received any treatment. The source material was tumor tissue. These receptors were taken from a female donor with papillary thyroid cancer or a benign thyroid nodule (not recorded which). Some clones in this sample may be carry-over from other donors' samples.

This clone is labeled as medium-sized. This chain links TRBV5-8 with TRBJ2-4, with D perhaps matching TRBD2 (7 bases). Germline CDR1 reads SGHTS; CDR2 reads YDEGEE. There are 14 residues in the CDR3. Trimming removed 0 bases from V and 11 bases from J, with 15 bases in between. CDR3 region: CASSLAGGASLQYF. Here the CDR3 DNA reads TGTGCCAGCAGCTTGGCGGGGGGCGCATCCCTTCAGTACTTC.

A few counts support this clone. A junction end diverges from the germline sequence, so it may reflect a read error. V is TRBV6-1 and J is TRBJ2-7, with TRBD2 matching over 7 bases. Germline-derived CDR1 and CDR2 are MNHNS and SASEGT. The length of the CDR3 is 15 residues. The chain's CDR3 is CASSPPSGSSYEQYF. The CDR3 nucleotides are TGTGCCAGCAGTCCGCCTAGCGGAAGCTCCTACGAGCAGTATTTC.